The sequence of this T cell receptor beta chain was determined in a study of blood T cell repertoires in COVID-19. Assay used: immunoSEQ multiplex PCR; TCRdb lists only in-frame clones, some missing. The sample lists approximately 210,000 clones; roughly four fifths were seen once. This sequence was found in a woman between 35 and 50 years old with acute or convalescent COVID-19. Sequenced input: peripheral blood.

The DNA of the CDR3 is TGTGCCAGCAGCGCCGGACAGGCTGGAAACACCATATATTTT. Its protein is CASSAGQAGNTIYF. The chain is built from TRBV9 and TRBJ1-3, with 7 nucleotides matching TRBD1. The CDR3 consists of 14 residues. Trimming cost V 3 bases and J 2 bases; bases outside gene matches: 2. The germline V gene encodes CDR1 SGDLS and CDR2 YYNGEE.